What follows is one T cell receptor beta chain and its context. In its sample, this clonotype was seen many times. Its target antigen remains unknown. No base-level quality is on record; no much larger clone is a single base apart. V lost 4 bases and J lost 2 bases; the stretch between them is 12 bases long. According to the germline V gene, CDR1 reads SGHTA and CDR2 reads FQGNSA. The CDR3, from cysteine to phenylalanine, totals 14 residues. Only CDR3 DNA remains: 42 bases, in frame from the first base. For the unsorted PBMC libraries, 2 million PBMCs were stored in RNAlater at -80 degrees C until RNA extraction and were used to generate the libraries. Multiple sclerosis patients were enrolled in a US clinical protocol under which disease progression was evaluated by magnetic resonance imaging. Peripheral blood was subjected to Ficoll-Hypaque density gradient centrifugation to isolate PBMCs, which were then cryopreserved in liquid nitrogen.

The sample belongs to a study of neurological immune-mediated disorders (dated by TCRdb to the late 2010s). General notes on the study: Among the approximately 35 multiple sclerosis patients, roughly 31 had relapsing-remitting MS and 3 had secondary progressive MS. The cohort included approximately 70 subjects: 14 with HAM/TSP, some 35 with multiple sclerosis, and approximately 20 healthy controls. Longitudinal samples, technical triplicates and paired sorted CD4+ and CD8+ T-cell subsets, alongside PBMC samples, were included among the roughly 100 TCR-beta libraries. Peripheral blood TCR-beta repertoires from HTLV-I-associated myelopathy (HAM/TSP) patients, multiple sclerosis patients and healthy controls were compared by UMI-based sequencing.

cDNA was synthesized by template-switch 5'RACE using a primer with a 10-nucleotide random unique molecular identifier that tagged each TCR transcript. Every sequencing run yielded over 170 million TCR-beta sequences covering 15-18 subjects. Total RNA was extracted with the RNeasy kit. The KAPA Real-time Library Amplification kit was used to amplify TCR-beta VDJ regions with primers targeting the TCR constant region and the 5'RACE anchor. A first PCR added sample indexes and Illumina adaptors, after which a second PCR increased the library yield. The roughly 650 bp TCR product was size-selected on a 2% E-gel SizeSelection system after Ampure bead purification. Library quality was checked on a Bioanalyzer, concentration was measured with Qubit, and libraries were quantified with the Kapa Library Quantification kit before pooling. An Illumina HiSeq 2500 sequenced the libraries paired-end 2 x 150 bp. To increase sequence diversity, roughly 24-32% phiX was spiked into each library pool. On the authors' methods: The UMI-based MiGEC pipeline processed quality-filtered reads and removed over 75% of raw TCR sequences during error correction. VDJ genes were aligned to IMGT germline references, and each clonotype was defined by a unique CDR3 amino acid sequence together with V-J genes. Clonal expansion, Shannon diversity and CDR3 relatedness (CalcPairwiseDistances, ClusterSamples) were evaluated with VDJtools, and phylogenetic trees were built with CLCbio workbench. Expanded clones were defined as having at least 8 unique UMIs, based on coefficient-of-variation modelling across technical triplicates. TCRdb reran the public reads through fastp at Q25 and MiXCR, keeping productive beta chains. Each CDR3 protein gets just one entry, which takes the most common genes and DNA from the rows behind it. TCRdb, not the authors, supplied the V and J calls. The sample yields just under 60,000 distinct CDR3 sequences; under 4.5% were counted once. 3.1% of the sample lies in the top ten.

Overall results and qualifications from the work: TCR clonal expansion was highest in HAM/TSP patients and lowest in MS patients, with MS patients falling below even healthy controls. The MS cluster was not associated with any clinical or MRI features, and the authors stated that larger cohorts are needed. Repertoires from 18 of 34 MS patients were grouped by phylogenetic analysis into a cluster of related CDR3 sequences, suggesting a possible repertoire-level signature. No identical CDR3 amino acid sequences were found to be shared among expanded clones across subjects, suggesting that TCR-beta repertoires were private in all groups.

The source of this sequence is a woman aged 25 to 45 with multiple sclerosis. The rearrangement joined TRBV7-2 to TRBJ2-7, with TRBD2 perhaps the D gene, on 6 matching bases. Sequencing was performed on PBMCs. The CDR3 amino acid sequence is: CASSSRPGAYEQYF. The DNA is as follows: TGTGCCAGCAGCTCCAGGCCGGGGGCCTACGAGCAGTACTTC.